The source of this TCR beta chain is a study of shared clonotypes between healthy human individuals. The CDR3 runs to 12 residues. Germline V CDR1 and CDR2: SQVTM, ANQGSEA. Between the trimmed V and J ends, which lost 5 bases and 8 bases, there was a span of 15 bases. Several immunoSEQ plates received, in even portions, the genomic DNA of each subset. The repertoire was sequenced with immunoSEQ multiplex PCR; TCRdb's copy has only in-frame clones and lacks some. This sample carries more than 550,000 clones, roughly 88% of them seen once, and the ten largest clones take 30% to 40%. Findings of the study overall: Relative to clonotypes present in all four donors, those not shared had lower generation probabilities.

This clone showed up just a few times. The antigen is unknown. The specimen was memory CD8+ T cells from PBMCs. Subset denoted: CD45RO+ cells pooled with CCR7-negative TemRA cells. The sequence was obtained from a man between 18 and 35 years old in good health. Some clones in this sample may be carry-over from other donors' samples. V usage is TRBV29-1 and J usage is TRBJ1-1; TRBD1 might be the D (5 bases). CDR3 DNA: TGCAGCGTTCAGGTCCAGGGACGAGAAGCTTTCTTT. Encoded protein: CSVQVQGREAFF.